These 24 T cell receptor beta chains were sequenced from one sample in a study of blood T cell repertoires in COVID-19. Profiling relied on immunoSEQ multiplex PCR, and the TCRdb table lists in-frame clones only, not all of them. The table records under 300,000 clones, about 83% of them present only once. Sequenced input: peripheral blood. All receptors derive from a human donor in a cohort sampled during active COVID-19.

This rearrangement joins TRBV3-1 (or the pseudogene TRBV3-2) to TRBJ1-1; no firm D call. V was pared by 3 bases and J by 4 bases, with 9 bases between. Per germline, CDR1 LGHDT and CDR2 YNNKEL (reference sequence). CDR3 length: 13 residues. The CDR3 spells CASSHGIRTEAFF. DNA of the CDR3: TGTGCCAGCAGCCACGGGATACGCACTGAAGCTTTCTTT.

The V gene is TRBV9, the J gene TRBJ1-2, with TRBD1 matching over 10 bases. The germline V gene encodes CDR1 SGDLS and CDR2 YYNGEE. The CDR3 runs to 17 residues. V dropped 4 bases and J dropped 8; count of bases not matched to a gene: 17. This CDR3 reads CASSRGPGQGPYYGYTF. CDR3 DNA sequence: TGTGCCAGCAGCAGGGGTCCGGGACAGGGGCCATATTACGGCTACACCTTC.

The V call is TRBV19, the J call TRBJ2-7; TRBD1 matches 9 bases. V lost 4 bases and J lost 1; bases outside the gene matches: 8. There are 16 residues in the CDR3. CDR1 is LNHDA and CDR2 is SQIVND in the germline V gene (reference sequence). CDR3 protein: CASSTSGTGSSYEQYF. Written as DNA, the CDR3 is TGTGCCAGTAGTACCTCCGGGACAGGGTCATCCTACGAGCAGTACTTC.

J is TRBJ1-5 and V is TRBV15, with D perhaps matching TRBD1 (6 bases). The length of the CDR3 is 15 residues. Germline V CDR1 and CDR2: LNHNV, YYDKDF (reference sequence). V was shortened by 3 bases and J by 0 bases, with 9 bases between the two germline ends. The CDR3 coding sequence is TGTGCCACCAGCAGGGGGACAAATAGCAATCAGCCCCAGCATTTT. It encodes CATSRGTNSNQPQHF.

The V call is TRBV19, the J call TRBJ2-7; 8 bases line up with TRBD1. Germline V gene lookup returns CDR1 LNHDA and CDR2 SQIVND (reference sequence). This CDR3 has 14 residues. Losses at the gene ends were 3 bases for V and 4 bases for J; bases not matched to a gene: 5. The CDR3 reads CASSIGTGQYEQYF. The CDR3 nucleotides are TGTGCCAGTAGTATCGGGACAGGTCAATACGAGCAGTACTTC.

The chain recombines TRBV18 with TRBJ1-5; D not certain. CDR1 and CDR2 (germline): KGHSH, LQKENI. The CDR3 length is 14 residues. V lost 0 bases, J lost 3 bases, and 6 bases lay in between. CDR3 amino acids: CASSPPVVNQPQHF. In nucleotides, the CDR3 is TGTGCCAGCTCACCACCCGTTGTCAATCAGCCCCAGCATTTT.

The chain has TRBV6-5 and TRBJ2-2; D is perhaps TRBD1 (6 bases). Germline lookup yields CDR1 MNHEY and CDR2 SVGAGI. V was clipped by 7 bases and J by 0 bases, with 12 bases between them. The CDR3 has 15 residues. The CDR3 nucleotides read TGTGCCAGCACCTTACAGGGTGCGAACACCGGGGAGCTGTTTTTT. It yields the protein CASTLQGANTGELFF.

The CDR3 protein is CASRNNEGVVNEQFF. The CDR3 DNA is TGTGCCAGCAGGAATAACGAGGGAGTGGTCAATGAGCAGTTCTTC. The rearrangement joins TRBV13 to TRBJ2-1; tentatively, D is TRBD2 (5 bases). CDR1 and CDR2 from the germline V gene are PRHDT and FYEKMQ (reference sequence). The V end lost 6 bases, the J end lost 6 bases, and 18 bases lay between the germline ends. The CDR3 loop spans 15 amino acids.

V usage is TRBV6-5 and J usage is TRBJ1-3, with a possible D match to TRBD1 (5 bases). Germline CDR1 and CDR2: MNHEY and SVGAGI. There are 12 residues in the CDR3. V gave up 9 bases and J gave up 0 bases, with 6 bases separating them. The CDR3 bases are TGTGCCAGTCAGGGCTCTGGAAACACCATATATTTT. Translation gives CASQGSGNTIYF.

The V and J genes are TRBV11-2 and TRBJ1-2; 8 nucleotides align to TRBD1. Germline V gives CDR1 SGHAT, CDR2 FQNNGV. The CDR3 spans 16 residues. V was clipped by 1 base and J by 2 bases; unmatched bases: 6. This chain's CDR3 is CASSLGKGQANYGYTF. In DNA, the CDR3 is TGTGCCAGCAGCTTAGGAAAGGGACAGGCGAACTATGGCTACACCTTC.

The chain uses TRBV11-1 and TRBJ2-2; a weak D match, TRBD1 (5 bases). V lost 4 bases and J lost 4, with 10 bases in between. Germline loops: CDR1 SGHAT, CDR2 FQDESV (reference sequence). CDR3 length: 14 amino acids. The CDR3 DNA reads TGTGCCAGCAGCTCCCGACAGTTCACCGGGGAGCTGTTTTTT. Translating gives CASSSRQFTGELFF.

This clone was seen only once. The chain recombines TRBV19 with TRBJ2-7; D might be TRBD2 (6 bases). CDR1 LNHDA and CDR2 SQIVND come from the germline V gene (reference sequence). The V end was cut by 5 bases, the J end by 6 bases, with 23 bases between. This CDR3 has 16 residues. The DNA of the CDR3 is TGTGCCAGTAGTGCACGGAGGGAGGTCCGTCTCGGCGAGCAGTACTTC. The encoded protein is CASSARREVRLGEQYF.

V and J are TRBV11-2 and TRBJ2-2; D may be TRBD1 (5 bases). V was shortened by 1 base and J by 0 bases, with 15 bases between the two germline ends. The CDR3 is made up of 18 amino acids. Germline V gene lookup returns CDR1 SGHAT and CDR2 FQNNGV. Here the CDR3 DNA reads TGTGCCAGCAGCTTAGTATGGGCAGGGCAAACGAACACCGGGGAGCTGTTTTTT. It encodes CASSLVWAGQTNTGELFF.

The chain combines TRBV7-2 with TRBJ1-6; 7 bases are shared with TRBD1. After removal of 5 bases from V and 10 bases from J, the junction contained 11 bases not matched to a gene. The CDR3 has 15 residues. Germline V CDR1 and CDR2: SGHTA, FQGNSA. CDR3 protein: CASSVRTGGRSPLHF. CDR3 DNA: TGTGCCAGCAGCGTCCGGACAGGTGGACGGTCACCCCTCCACTTT.

The rearrangement links TRBV11-2 to TRBJ2-1; TRBD2 agrees at 11 bases. The CDR3 length is 15 residues. Germline V gene lookup returns CDR1 SGHAT and CDR2 FQNNGV. V was clipped by 1 base and J by 10 bases; unmatched bases: 6. CDR3 amino acids: CASSLVSGRAREQFF. DNA of the CDR3: TGTGCCAGCAGCTTAGTTAGCGGGAGGGCCAGAGAGCAGTTCTTC.

The chain is built from TRBV5-1 and TRBJ2-5; 7 bases map to TRBD1. Germline lookup yields CDR1 SGHRS and CDR2 YFSETQ. J gave up 2 bases and V 4 bases, and 11 bases lay outside the gene matches. This CDR3 contains 16 residues. The CDR3 reads CASSGGTAKSQETQYF. CDR3 nucleotide sequence: TGCGCCAGCAGCGGTGGGACAGCCAAATCACAAGAGACCCAGTACTTC.

The chain couples TRBV6-5 to TRBJ1-1, with D unresolved. Germline loops: CDR1 MNHEY, CDR2 SVGAGI. Trimming took off 0 bases at V and 1 base at J, with 6 bases between the two ends. This CDR3 is 14 amino acids long. DNA of the CDR3: TGTGCCAGCAGTTACTCGAGGAGGAACACTGAAGCTTTCTTT. It yields the protein CASSYSRRNTEAFF.

Only one count was recorded for this clone. This rearrangement joins TRBV5-4 to TRBJ2-7, with TRBD1 as a possible D gene (7 bases). Germline CDR1 is SGHNT and CDR2 is YYREEE (reference sequence). Trimming took off 6 bases at V and 6 bases at J, with 16 bases between the two ends. The length of the CDR3 is 13 residues. The CDR3 sequence: CASTRGGGREQYF. The CDR3 region has the DNA TGTGCCAGCACCCGAGGAGGGGGCCGCGAGCAGTACTTC. The whole variable domain, remainder taken from reference TRBV5-4 and TRBJ2-7, is ETGVTQSPTHLIKTRGQQVTLRCSSQSGHNTVSWYQQALGQGPQFIFQYYREEENGRGNFPPRFSGLQFPNYSSELNVNALELDDSALYLCASTRGGGREQYFGPGTRLTVT.

This sequence joins TRBV23-1 and TRBJ2-7, with a possible D match to TRBD1 (7 bases). TRBV23-1 qualifies as an ORF whose function is uncertain. Trimming removed 9 bases at V and 2 bases at J, with 14 bases between. CDR3 size: 13 residues. CDR3 amino acids: CASATGTPYEQYF. The CDR3 nucleotides are TGCGCCAGTGCGACAGGGACTCCCTACGAGCAGTACTTC.

This rearrangement joins TRBV29-1 to TRBJ2-1; 10 nucleotides agree with TRBD2. V lost 4 bases and J lost 4; bases outside the gene matches: 4. The CDR3 runs to 14 residues. The germline CDR1 and CDR2 sequences are SQVTM and ANQGSEA. CDR3 nucleotides: TGCAGCGTTGCCCGGACTAGCGGATACAATGAGCAGTTCTTC. Translation: CSVARTSGYNEQFF.

This sequence joins TRBV2 and TRBJ2-3, with D unresolved. Trimming took 7 bases from V and 0 from J, leaving 14 bases between them. Germline V gene sequence: CDR1 SNHLY, CDR2 FYNNEI. The CDR3 is made up of 15 amino acids. CDR3: CASISQRSSTDTQYF. CDR3 bases: TGTGCCAGCATAAGTCAGCGTAGTAGCACAGATACGCAGTATTTT.

The J gene is TRBJ2-7, the V gene TRBV29-1; 10 bases are shared with TRBD1. The germline V gene encodes CDR1 SQVTM and CDR2 ANQGSEA. The length of the CDR3 is 13 residues. The V and J ends lost 7 bases and 1 base, in that order; junction bases with no gene match: 4. The CDR3 protein is CSARTGGSYEQYF. The DNA for the CDR3 is TGCAGCGCCCGGACAGGGGGATCCTACGAGCAGTACTTC.

The chain links TRBV6-2 or TRBV6-3 to TRBJ1-2; D call uncertain. Deletions cut 5 bases from V and 8 bases from J, with 9 bases between. CDR1 is MNHEY, CDR2 SVGEGT, per germline. The CDR3 extends over 11 amino acids. The CDR3: CASSKARGYTF. DNA for the CDR3: TGTGCCAGCAGTAAAGCCCGCGGCTACACCTTC.

The chain links TRBV28 to TRBJ1-4, with a weak D call TRBD1 (6 bases). Germline V gene data show CDR1 as MDHEN and CDR2 as SYDVKM. The CDR3 is 14 residues long. Trimming pared 5 bases from V and 5 bases from J, leaving 12 bases between. The CDR3 protein is CASSRAGVNEKLFF. The CDR3 DNA reads as TGTGCCAGCAGTCGGGCAGGGGTAAATGAAAAACTGTTTTTT.